This T cell receptor (beta chain) was found in a study of cytomegalovirus exposure and HLA in healthy donors. The PCR was carried out with 60 Vbeta primers and 13 Jbeta primers. Only in-frame clones appear in the TCRdb table, and some are missing; sequencing was by immunoSEQ multiplex PCR. The repertoire includes 150,000 to 200,000 clones, just over 75% of them detected once, and 2% to 2.5% sits in the top ten. Per germline, CDR1 SGHRS and CDR2 YFSETQ. There are 16 residues in the CDR3. V trimming: 1 base; J trimming: 0 bases; junction bases outside the gene matches: 6. This clonotype was obtained from a woman under 40 in good health and CMV-seropositive. Sequencing was carried out using PBMCs. The chain employs TRBV5-1 and TRBJ2-7; the match to TRBD2 covers 8 bases. In DNA form, the CDR3 reads TGCGCCAGCAGCTTGTCCCAGACTAGCGTCTCCTACGAGCAGTACTTC. This codes for CASSLSQTSVSYEQYF.